These 14 T cell receptor beta chains were sequenced from one sample in a study of long-term antiretroviral therapy in people with HIV. At survey level, the immunoSEQ assay was run in its v3.0 version. The table came from immunoSEQ multiplex PCR; TCRdb's copy has only in-frame clones and leaves some out. There are roughly 29,000 clones in the sample; 75% to 85% occur only once, and roughly 7.3% lies in the top ten. Sequencing used unsorted PBMCs, obtained 0.3 years after starting antiretroviral therapy. The receptors originated from a man aged 40-49 years with HIV.

The gene calls are TRBV2 and TRBJ1-1, with D uncertain. V dropped 9 bases and J dropped 3 bases, with 17 bases sitting between them. This CDR3 region has 14 residues. Germline values: CDR1 SNHLY, CDR2 FYNNEI. CDR3 in amino acids: CASRLGPLDTEAFF. CDR3 DNA sequence: TGTGCCAGTCGCCTAGGCCCTTTGGACACTGAAGCTTTCTTT.

This chain joins TRBV28 and TRBJ2-7, with D unresolved. V was clipped by 5 bases and J by 0 bases, with 14 bases between them. Germline CDR1 and CDR2: MDHEN and SYDVKM. The CDR3 runs to 15 residues. For the CDR3, the DNA is TGTGCCAGCAGTCCTCCGGGCAGCCTCTCCTACGAGCAGTACTTC. It codes for CASSPPGSLSYEQYF. Based on the CDR3 plus reference TRBV28 and TRBJ2-7, the full variable domain is DVKVTQSSRYLVKRTGEKVFLECVQDMDHENMFWYRQDPGLGLRLIYFSYDVKMKEKGDIPEGYSVSREKKERFSLILESASTNQTSMYLCASSPPGSLSYEQYFGPGTRLTVT.

The chain has TRBV7-8 and TRBJ1-1; 7 bases are shared with TRBD1. The V gene's germline CDR1 is SGHVS and CDR2 FQNEAQ. After removal of 7 bases from V and 1 base from J, the junction contained 3 bases not matched to a gene. This CDR3 spans 13 amino acids. CDR3 amino acids: CASNRDRNTEAFF. DNA of the CDR3: TGTGCCAGCAACAGGGACAGGAACACTGAAGCTTTCTTT.

The chain is built from TRBV11-3 and TRBJ2-3; 10 nucleotides align to TRBD2. Germline assignment: CDR1 SGHNT and CDR2 YENEEA. V shed 2 bases and J 4 bases; nucleotides not matched to a gene: 6. CDR3 size: 16 residues. This CDR3 is CASSLSSGGGADTQYF. CDR3 coding DNA: TGTGCCAGCAGCTTATCTAGCGGGGGAGGGGCAGATACGCAGTATTTT.

This rearrangement joins TRBV7-8 to TRBJ2-2, with 13 nucleotides matching TRBD2. Germline CDR1 and CDR2: SGHVS and FQNEAQ. Losses at the gene ends were 5 bases for V and 4 bases for J; bases not matched to a gene: 10. This CDR3 region has 18 residues. The CDR3 reads CASSIQGLAGRSTGELFF. As DNA, the CDR3 is TGTGCCAGCAGCATTCAGGGACTAGCGGGGCGATCCACCGGGGAGCTGTTTTTT.

The chain uses TRBV6-4 and TRBJ2-7; perhaps TRBD2 as D (7 bases). V was trimmed by 2 bases and J by 4 bases, leaving 15 bases between them. CDR3 length: 15 residues. The germline V gene encodes CDR1 MRHNA and CDR2 SNTAGT. This CDR3 is CASSDGGGPSYEQYF. CDR3 nucleotide sequence: TGTGCCAGCAGTGACGGGGGGGGCCCCTCTTACGAGCAGTACTTC.

In its sample, this clone was seen once. The DNA for the CDR3 is TGTGCCAGCAGCGTAAGGCCCGGGACAGGGGGCGTTTTTCCCGAACAAGAGACCCAGTACTTC. Its translation: CASSVRPGTGGVFPEQETQYF. The chain is built from TRBV9 and TRBJ2-5; TRBD1 matches 12 bases. V shed 1 base, J shed 2 bases, and the junction held 18 bases outside the gene matches. The CDR3 extends over 21 amino acids. Germline V CDR1 and CDR2: SGDLS, YYNGEE.

The chain links TRBV18 to TRBJ2-2; D unclear. CDR1 and CDR2 (germline): KGHSH, LQKENI. V was shortened by 1 base and J by 0 bases, with 9 bases between the two germline ends. The CDR3 contains 16 residues. The CDR3 bases are TGTGCCAGCTCACCACGCGCAGGAGCGAACACCGGGGAGCTGTTTTTT. Translating it yields CASSPRAGANTGELFF.

The chain employs TRBV13 and TRBJ1-5; tentative D call: TRBD1 (5 bases). Trimming took 0 bases from V and 7 from J, leaving 16 bases between them. This CDR3 has 16 amino acids. Germline V gene data show CDR1 as PRHDT and CDR2 as FYEKMQ (reference sequence). CDR3 in DNA: TGTGCCAGCAGCTTAGGCCGATTTGGGGGTGGGCAGCCCCAGCATTTT. Translating it yields CASSLGRFGGGQPQHF.

This chain uses TRBV5-5 with TRBJ2-1, with TRBD1 matching over 8 bases. This CDR3 contains 16 residues. Trimming at V came to 3 bases and at J to 0 bases, leaving 5 bases not matched to a gene. Germline V gene data show CDR1 as SGHKS and CDR2 as YYEKEE (reference sequence). The chain's CDR3 is CASSSRGQGSYNEQFF. In DNA, the CDR3 is TGTGCCAGCAGCTCCAGGGGGCAGGGCTCCTACAATGAGCAGTTCTTC.

This chain uses TRBV5-4 with TRBJ1-2; possibly TRBD1 for D (5 bases). The CDR3 is 13 amino acids. The V gene lost 4 bases and the J gene lost 8 bases, with 15 bases spanning the gap. Germline V gene lookup returns CDR1 SGHNT and CDR2 YYREEE (reference sequence). CDR3 DNA: TGTGCCAGCAGCCGAACCGGGACGAGGGGCTACACCTTC. Residues: CASSRTGTRGYTF.

This clone has a single count. The chain links TRBV27 to TRBJ1-2; D is unclear. Trimming shortened V by 5 bases and J by 1 base, and 8 bases separated the two germline ends. Per the germline V gene, CDR1 is MNHEY and CDR2 is SMNVEV (reference sequence). The CDR3 length is 13 residues. In DNA, the CDR3 is TGTGCCAGCAGTCTTACAGTTAACTATGGCTACACCTTC. Translating gives CASSLTVNYGYTF.

V gene TRBV4-3 combines with J gene TRBJ2-1; 7 nucleotides match TRBD2. The CDR3 sequence is 16 residues long. V lost 4 bases to trimming and J lost 7 bases; unmatched junction nucleotides: 13. Per the germline V gene, CDR1 is LGHNA and CDR2 is YSLEER. CDR3: CASSRDLGLLNNEQFF. DNA of the CDR3: TGCGCCAGCAGCCGAGACTTGGGACTACTGAATAATGAGCAGTTCTTC.

This clone has a handful of counts. This chain connects TRBV2 to TRBJ1-5, with D perhaps TRBD1 (5 bases). The germline V gene encodes CDR1 SNHLY and CDR2 FYNNEI. V lost 6 bases and J lost 6, with 12 bases in between. CDR3 length: 13 amino acids. The CDR3 here is CASRSGFGQPQHF. In DNA, the CDR3 is TGTGCCAGCAGATCAGGGTTTGGTCAGCCCCAGCATTTT. Looking up the rest from reference TRBV2 and TRBJ1-5 gives the full variable domain: EPEVTQTPSHQVTQMGQEVILRCVPISNHLYFYWYRQILGQKVEFLVSFYNNEISEKSEIFDDQFSVERPDGSNFTLKIRSTKLEDSAMYFCASRSGFGQPQHFGDGTRLSIL.